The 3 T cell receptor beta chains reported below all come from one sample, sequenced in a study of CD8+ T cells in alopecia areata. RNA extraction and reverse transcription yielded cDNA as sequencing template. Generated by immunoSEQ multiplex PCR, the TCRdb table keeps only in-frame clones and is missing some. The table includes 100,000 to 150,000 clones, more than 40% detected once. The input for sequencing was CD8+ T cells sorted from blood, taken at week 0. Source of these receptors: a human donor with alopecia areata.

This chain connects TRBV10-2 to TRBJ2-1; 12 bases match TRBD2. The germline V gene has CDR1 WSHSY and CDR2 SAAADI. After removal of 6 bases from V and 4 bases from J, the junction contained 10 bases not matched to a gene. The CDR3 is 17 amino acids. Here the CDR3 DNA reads TGCGCCAGCAGGGAGCCAGGACTAGCGGGGTTTTACAATGAGCAGTTCTTC. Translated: CASREPGLAGFYNEQFF.

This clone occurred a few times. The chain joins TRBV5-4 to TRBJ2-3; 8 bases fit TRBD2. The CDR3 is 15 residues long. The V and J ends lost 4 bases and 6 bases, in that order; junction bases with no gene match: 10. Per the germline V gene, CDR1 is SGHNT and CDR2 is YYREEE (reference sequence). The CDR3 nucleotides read TGTGCCAGCAGCGGCGTAGCGGGGAATTTGGATACGCAGTATTTT. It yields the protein CASSGVAGNLDTQYF.

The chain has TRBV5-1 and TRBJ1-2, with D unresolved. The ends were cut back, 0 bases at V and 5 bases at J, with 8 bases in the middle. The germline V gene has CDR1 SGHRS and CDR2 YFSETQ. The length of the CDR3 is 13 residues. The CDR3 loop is CASSLDGPYGYTF. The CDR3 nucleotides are TGCGCCAGCAGCTTGGACGGCCCATATGGCTACACCTTC.